This T cell receptor beta chain was identified in a study of identical twins. Study findings and constraints: The presence of invariant MAIT and iNKT cells could partly confound analyses of zero-insertion sequences.

MiXCR, applied by TCRdb to the 5' RACE reads, yields one record per CDR3 protein. The data contain approximately 1.8 million distinct CDR3 sequences, 25% to 35% of them singletons. With respect to this clonotype: The antigen remains unidentified.

The clonotype originates from a newborn girl in good health. Sequences were obtained from cord blood.

CDR3 sequence: CSARDGEGYGYTF. In DNA, the CDR3 is TGCAGTGCTAGAGATGGGGAGGGCTATGGCTACACCTTC. This rearrangement joins TRBV20-1 to TRBJ1-2; D is unclear. The V gene lost 0 bases and the J gene lost 4 bases, with 9 bases spanning the gap. CDR3 length equals 13 residues. Germline V lookup: CDR1 DFQATT, CDR2 SNEGSKA (reference sequence).